The 21 T cell receptor beta chains below come from one sample, sequenced in a study of T cells after yellow fever vaccination. TCRdb re-called the 5' RACE reads through MiXCR, storing one row per CDR3 protein. The sample consists of some 320,000 distinct CDR3 sequences, around 4.5% of them appearing once. The sample here was PBMCs, taken 15 days after the yellow fever booster vaccination. Receptors originate from a young man who received the YFV17D yellow fever vaccine.

This clonotype was picked up many times. CDR3 sequence: CASSLPGAGTQYF. The DNA of the CDR3 is TGCGCCAGCAGCTTGCCCGGGGCGGGTACGCAGTATTTT. This sequence joins TRBV5-1 and TRBJ2-3; tentatively, D is TRBD1 or TRBD2 (5 bases each). Germline-derived CDR1 and CDR2 are SGHRS and YFSETQ. CDR3 size: 13 residues. The V end lost 1 base, the J end lost 8 bases, and 11 bases lay between the germline ends.

CDR3 loop: CASSLEGLYRLDTQYF. CDR3 bases: TGTGCCAGCAGCTTAGAGGGACTCTATAGGCTGGATACGCAGTATTTT. This chain uses TRBV7-6 with TRBJ2-3; tentative D call: TRBD2 (6 bases). This CDR3 comprises 16 residues. Per the germline V gene, CDR1 is SGHVS and CDR2 is FNYEAQ. Between the trimmed V and J ends, which lost 1 base and 6 bases, there was a span of 17 bases.

The rearrangement joins TRBV12-3 or TRBV12-4 to TRBJ1-2; 12 nucleotides align to TRBD1. The CDR3 covers 15 residues. The V gene end was trimmed by 3 bases and the J gene end by 4 bases; junction bases not matched to a gene: 3. The CDR3 bases are TGTGCCAGCAGTTTGGGACAGGGGGCGATCTATGGCTACACCTTC. Amino acids: CASSLGQGAIYGYTF.

This clonotype was detected ten times or more. The rearrangement uses TRBV6-2 or TRBV6-3 and TRBJ1-5; 7 nucleotides match TRBD1. Per germline, CDR1 MNHEY and CDR2 SVGEGT. V shed 7 bases and J 6 bases; nucleotides not matched to a gene: 6. The CDR3 spans 13 residues. The CDR3 loop is CASTRQGSQPQHF. The CDR3, as DNA: TGTGCCAGCACCCGACAGGGCAGTCAGCCCCAGCATTTT.

The table lists this clonotype with many counts. The chain combines TRBV12-3 or TRBV12-4 with TRBJ2-5; TRBD1 is a possible D gene (6 bases). The CDR3 is 12 residues long. V dropped 4 bases and J dropped 8 bases, with 11 bases sitting between them. The CDR3 loop reads CASSSGAVTQYF. In DNA form, the CDR3 reads TGTGCCAGCAGTTCAGGGGCCGTAACCCAGTACTTC.

This clonotype was detected many times. V and J are TRBV27 and TRBJ1-2; D is perhaps TRBD1 (5 bases). The CDR3 spans 14 residues. V lost 6 bases and J lost 4, with 15 bases in between. The germline CDR1 and CDR2 sequences are MNHEY and SMNVEV (reference sequence). CDR3 DNA sequence: TGTGCCAGCAGGCCCCCCGACAGAGGCTATGGCTACACCTTC. It codes for CASRPPDRGYGYTF.

The sample holds many counts of this clonotype. V usage is TRBV7-2 and J usage is TRBJ2-1; maybe TRBD1 (5 bases). Trimming shortened V by 1 base and J by 4 bases, and 14 bases separated the two germline ends. Germline values: CDR1 SGHTA, CDR2 FQGNSA. This CDR3 has 16 residues. The CDR3: CASSLDHYRQYNEQFF. The CDR3 DNA sequence: TGTGCCAGCAGCTTAGATCACTACAGACAGTACAATGAGCAGTTCTTC.

This clonotype was seen only a few times. This chain connects TRBV28 to TRBJ2-7, with TRBD2 identical over 8 bases. J lost 3 bases, V lost 6 bases, and 4 bases had no gene match. Germline V lookup: CDR1 MDHEN, CDR2 SYDVKM. The CDR3 spans 13 residues. The CDR3 loop is CASSSGGVYEQYV. CDR3 in DNA: TGTGCCAGCAGCTCGGGGGGGGTCTACGAGCAGTACGTC.

In this sample, this clonotype turned up many times. The chain recombines TRBV12-3 or TRBV12-4 with TRBJ1-6, with D maybe TRBD1 (6 bases). CDR3 size: 15 residues. V lost 2 bases and J lost 10, with 15 bases in between. CDR3 in amino acids: CASSLRGAWGSPLHF. The CDR3 DNA reads as TGTGCCAGCAGTTTACGGGGGGCGTGGGGATCACCCCTCCACTTT.

The chain recombines TRBV3-1 with TRBJ1-2; D not certain. The CDR3 spans 13 residues. The germline V gene encodes CDR1 LGHDT and CDR2 YNNKEL (reference sequence). Trimming stripped 5 bases from V and 4 bases from J, with 11 bases between. The CDR3, as DNA: TGTGCCAGCAGCTACGGCAGGAGCTATGGCTACACCTTC. Translating it yields CASSYGRSYGYTF.

This clonotype was recorded many times. The chain is built from TRBV11-2 and TRBJ1-1; D may be TRBD1 (6 bases). V was trimmed by 9 bases and J by 0 bases, leaving 14 bases between them. The CDR3 length is 14 residues. CDR1 and CDR2 (germline): SGHAT, FQNNGV. DNA for the CDR3: TGTGCCAGTTACAGGGCGGGAATGAACACTGAAGCTTTCTTT. Translated: CASYRAGMNTEAFF.

This sequence joins TRBV6-5 and TRBJ2-3, with D possibly matching TRBD2 (5 bases). The CDR3 is 14 residues long. CDR1 MNHEY and CDR2 SVGAGI come from the germline V gene. Trimming left V 2 bases short and J 5 bases short, with 11 bases between. The CDR3 DNA sequence: TGTGCCAGCAGTTACACCCTAGCTGGAGATACGCAGTATTTT. Translation: CASSYTLAGDTQYF.

V is TRBV20-1 and J is TRBJ1-2, with D possibly matching TRBD1 (5 bases). CDR3 length equals 12 residues. Trimming removed 6 bases from V and 3 bases from J, with 11 bases in between. The germline gives CDR1 DFQATT, CDR2 SNEGSKA (reference sequence). This chain's CDR3 is CSARDPYYGYTF. The CDR3 region has the DNA TGCAGTGCCCGGGACCCCTACTATGGCTACACCTTC.

The sample holds a few counts of this clonotype. The V and J genes are TRBV6-1 and TRBJ1-5; D uncertain. Germline CDR1 MNHNS, CDR2 SASEGT. Trimming pared 2 bases from V and 0 bases from J, leaving 17 bases between. The CDR3 is 18 amino acids. The DNA for the CDR3 is TGTGCCAGCAGTGAACCGGTGGGCAGTCCTTATAGCAATCAGCCCCAGCATTTT. This translates into CASSEPVGSPYSNQPQHF.

This clonotype was counted ten times or more. This chain links TRBV7-9 with TRBJ1-4; TRBD1 aligns across 8 bases. V shed 5 bases and J 3 bases; nucleotides not matched to a gene: 5. The CDR3 is made up of 15 amino acids. Germline assignment: CDR1 SEHNR and CDR2 FQNEAQ (reference sequence). CDR3 in DNA: TGTGCCAGCAGCCATACGACAGGGGCTAATGAAAAACTGTTTTTT. It encodes CASSHTTGANEKLFF.

Only a few counts were recorded for this clonotype. The gene calls are TRBV6-5 and TRBJ2-5; TRBD2 matches 7 bases. The CDR3 loop spans 18 amino acids. Germline V gene lookup returns CDR1 MNHEY and CDR2 SVGAGI. With V trimmed by 4 bases and J by 1 base, 15 bases remained unmatched. The CDR3 region has the DNA TGTGCCAGCAGTTCCGTGAGCGGGGTTCGCCCCGCCCAAGAGACCCAGTACTTC. Protein: CASSSVSGVRPAQETQYF.

This clonotype was counted ten times or more. CDR3 protein: CASSISFGEQYV. The CDR3 DNA sequence: TGTGCCAGCAGCATTTCGTTTGGCGAGCAGTACGTC. The chain joins TRBV21-1 to TRBJ2-7. TRBV21-1 is tagged as a pseudogene. The CDR3 sequence is 12 residues long.

This clonotype has only a few counts. This sequence joins TRBV7-6 and TRBJ2-7, with D unresolved. This CDR3 spans 14 amino acids. V lost 5 bases and J 3 bases, leaving 14 bases between the germline ends. Germline CDR1 and CDR2: SGHVS and FNYEAQ. The CDR3 is CASSIGPIGYEQYV. Written as DNA, the CDR3 is TGTGCCAGCAGCATCGGGCCGATCGGCTACGAGCAGTACGTC.

This chain uses TRBV4-1 with TRBJ1-6; the D is unclear. CDR1 and CDR2 (germline): MGHRA, YSYEKL. This CDR3 comprises 19 residues. V was pared by 0 bases and J by 0 bases, with 15 bases between. CDR3 DNA sequence: TGCGCCAGCAGCCAAGACCTGGGCCCCCTAGGCTCCTATAATTCACCCCTCCACTTT. Its translation is CASSQDLGPLGSYNSPLHF.

The chain employs TRBV7-2 and TRBJ2-4; TRBD1 matches at 11 bases. Losses at the gene ends were 5 bases for V and 9 bases for J; bases not matched to a gene: 3. The CDR3 loop spans 13 amino acids. Per germline, CDR1 SGHTA and CDR2 FQGNSA. CDR3 DNA sequence: TGTGCCAGCAGCCTCGGGACAGGGGGCATTCAGTACTTC. Translated: CASSLGTGGIQYF.

This clonotype was counted at least ten times. The V gene is TRBV29-1, the J gene TRBJ2-7; 8 bases line up with TRBD1. CDR1 SQVTM and CDR2 ANQGSEA come from the germline V gene. The V and J ends lost 7 bases and 3 bases, in that order; junction bases with no gene match: 8. The CDR3 runs to 13 residues. This CDR3 reads CSAITGQGYEQYF. Written as DNA, the CDR3 is TGCAGCGCAATTACTGGACAGGGCTACGAGCAGTACTTC.